This TCR beta chain was documented in a study of CD8 T cells in ankylosing spondylitis. Whole-study results and caveats: In ankylosing spondylitis patients, matched synovial fluid reportedly showed significant enrichment of disease-linked clones.

A few counts support this clonotype. Its antigen is still unknown. Each CDR3 protein is one row after TCRdb ran MiXCR on the 5' RACE reads. The sample lists around 130,000 distinct CDR3 sequences, roughly 7.3% occurring once. Sequencing used blood, either unsorted or a sorted T cell fraction (not recorded which). This receptor was taken from a male donor with ankylosing spondylitis or in good health (not recorded which).

The CDR3: CASSPGLEISPGGQFF. The CDR3, as DNA: TGTGCCAGCAGCCCGGGACTAGAGATCTCCCCCGGGGGGCAGTTCTTC. The rearrangement links TRBV7-2 to TRBJ2-1; 8 bases are a match to TRBD2. Germline values: CDR1 SGHTA, CDR2 FQGNSA. This CDR3 spans 16 amino acids. V shed 5 bases and J 12 bases; nucleotides not matched to a gene: 18.